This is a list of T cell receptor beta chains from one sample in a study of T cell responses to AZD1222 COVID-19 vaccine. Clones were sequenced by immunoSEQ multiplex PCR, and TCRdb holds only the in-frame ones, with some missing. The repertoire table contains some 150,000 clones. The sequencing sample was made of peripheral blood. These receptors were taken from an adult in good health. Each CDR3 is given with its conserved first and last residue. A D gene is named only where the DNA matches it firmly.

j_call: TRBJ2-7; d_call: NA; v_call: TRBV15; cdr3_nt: TGTGCCACCAGCAGAGATCCGGGGTCGACCTACGAGCAGTACTTC; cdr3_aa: CATSRDPGSTYEQYF
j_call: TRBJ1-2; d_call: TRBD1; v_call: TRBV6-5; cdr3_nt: TGTGCCAGCAGTCTCGACAGGGGGTCCGGCTACACCTTC; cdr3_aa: CASSLDRGSGYTF
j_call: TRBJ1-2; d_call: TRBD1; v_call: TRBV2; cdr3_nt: TGTGCCAGCAGTGCCCAACAGGGGCAAGGGAACTATGGCTACACCTTC; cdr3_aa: CASSAQQGQGNYGYTF
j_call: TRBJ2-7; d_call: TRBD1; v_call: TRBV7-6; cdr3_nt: TGTGCCAGCAGCTTAGCCCCCGGGACAGGGGGCTACGAGCAGTACTTC; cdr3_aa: CASSLAPGTGGYEQYF
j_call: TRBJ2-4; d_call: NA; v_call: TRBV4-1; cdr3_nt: TGCGCCAGCAGCCAAGATCTAGCCAAAAACATTCAGTACTTC; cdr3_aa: CASSQDLAKNIQYF
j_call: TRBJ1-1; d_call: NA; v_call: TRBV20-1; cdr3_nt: TGCAGTGCTAGTGGACGGCGACCAAGGAGAACTGAAGCTTTCTTT; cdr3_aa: CSASGRRPRRTEAFF
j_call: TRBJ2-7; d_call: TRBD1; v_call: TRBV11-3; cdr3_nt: TGTGCCAGCAGCTTGCGCCGCGGACAGGGGGCCGAGCAGTACTTC; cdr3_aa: CASSLRRGQGAEQYF
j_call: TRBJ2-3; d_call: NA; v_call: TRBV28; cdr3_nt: TGTGCCAGCAGTCCGACAGGGAGGCGCACGCAGTATTTT; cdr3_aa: CASSPTGRRTQYF
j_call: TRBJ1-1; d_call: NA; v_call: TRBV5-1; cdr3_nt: TGCGCCAGCAGCTTGGAAGAGAACACTGAAGCTTTCTTT; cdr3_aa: CASSLEENTEAFF
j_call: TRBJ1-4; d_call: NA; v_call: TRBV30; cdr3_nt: TGTGCCTGCTCGCGTGGGGAAAAACTGTTTTTT; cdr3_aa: CACSRGEKLFF